Listed here are 13 T cell receptor beta chains from one sample, sequenced in a study of PD-L1 blockade in urothelial cancer. Time point meaning: pretreatment peripheral blood. Only in-frame clones appear in the TCRdb table, and some are missing; sequencing was by immunoSEQ multiplex PCR. The sample gives around 70,000 clones, 85% to 90% of which show up once; around 4.2% is in the top ten. The specimen comprised PBMCs, sampled around atezolizumab (anti-PD-L1) treatment. The source of these receptors is an older man with urothelial cancer.

The V gene is TRBV9, the J gene TRBJ2-1, with 8 bases that match TRBD1. Trimming removed 2 bases from V and 4 bases from J; junction bases left unmatched: 5. CDR1 and CDR2 from the germline V gene are SGDLS and YYNGEE. The CDR3 consists of 15 residues. CDR3 loop: CASSVARGLYNEQFF. CDR3 DNA sequence: TGTGCCAGCAGCGTCGCCAGGGGGCTTTACAATGAGCAGTTCTTC.

This chain uses TRBV5-1 with TRBJ2-1; the match to TRBD2 covers 7 bases. Unmatched junction bases numbered 28, after V lost 1 base and J lost 0 bases. This CDR3 is 24 amino acids long. Germline V gives CDR1 SGHRS, CDR2 YFSETQ. CDR3 bases: TGCGCCAGCAGCTTGTGGGGCACTATCATAGGGCTAGCGGTCCCAATGGGCTCCTACAATGAGCAGTTCTTC. This translates into CASSLWGTIIGLAVPMGSYNEQFF.

The chain uses TRBV29-1 and TRBJ2-2; 10 nucleotides align to TRBD2. The CDR3 contains 14 residues. V trimming: 4 bases; J trimming: 3 bases; junction bases outside the gene matches: 2. Germline V gene lookup returns CDR1 SQVTM and CDR2 ANQGSEA. CDR3 region: CSVGTSGHTGELFF. The DNA of the CDR3 is TGCAGCGTTGGGACTAGCGGTCACACCGGGGAGCTGTTTTTT.

This rearrangement joins TRBV7-9 to TRBJ2-1; D might be TRBD2 (5 bases). Trimming stripped 5 bases from V and 0 bases from J, with 14 bases between. The CDR3 is 16 amino acids. CDR1 is SEHNR, CDR2 FQNEAQ, per germline (reference sequence). This CDR3 is CASSLRTPTSYNEQFF. In DNA, the CDR3 is TGTGCCAGCAGCCTGAGGACTCCCACCTCCTACAATGAGCAGTTCTTC.

The CDR3 nucleotides are TGTGCCAGCAGTTTCCTCCTCGACAGGGGAGGTCAGCCCCAGCATTTT. Its translation is CASSFLLDRGGQPQHF. The rearrangement joins TRBV28 to TRBJ1-5; 8 bases match TRBD1. V trimming: 3 bases; J trimming: 6 bases; junction bases outside the gene matches: 10. CDR3 length: 16 amino acids. Germline CDR1 MDHEN, CDR2 SYDVKM. Combining the CDR3 with reference TRBV28 and TRBJ1-5 gives the whole variable domain DVKVTQSSRYLVKRTGEKVFLECVQDMDHENMFWYRQDPGLGLRLIYFSYDVKMKEKGDIPEGYSVSREKKERFSLILESASTNQTSMYLCASSFLLDRGGQPQHFGDGTRLSIL.

The V gene is TRBV28, the J gene TRBJ2-6; 7 nucleotides agree with TRBD1. Germline loops: CDR1 MDHEN, CDR2 SYDVKM. The J segment lost 12 bases and the V segment lost 3 bases, leaving 5 bases of the junction unmatched. This CDR3 has 13 amino acids. The CDR3 region is CASSFPGTVVLTF. Here the CDR3 DNA reads TGTGCCAGCAGTTTTCCCGGGACAGTCGTCCTGACTTTC.

The rearrangement links TRBV18 to TRBJ2-2; TRBD2 aligns across 9 bases. There are 16 residues in the CDR3. The germline V gene encodes CDR1 KGHSH and CDR2 LQKENI. Trimming at V came to 3 bases and at J to 0 bases, leaving 2 bases not matched to a gene. CDR3 sequence: CASSPAGGANTGELFF. The CDR3 DNA reads as TGTGCCAGCTCACCCGCGGGAGGGGCGAACACCGGGGAGCTGTTTTTT.

This clone has a handful of counts. The V call is TRBV21-1, the J call TRBJ2-2; the table's D gene call, TRBD2, was not cross checked with the DNA. TRBV21-1 counts as a pseudogene. This CDR3 is built from 18 residues. CDR3 nucleotide sequence: TGTGCCAGCAGCAAACGTACTAGCGGGAGCTGGTGGGCCGGGGAGCTGTTTTTT. Encoded protein: CASSKRTSGSWWAGELFF.

The chain combines TRBV19 with TRBJ2-5; TRBD1 is a possible D gene (7 bases). The V end lost 5 bases, the J end lost 2 bases, and 12 bases lay between the germline ends. Germline loops: CDR1 LNHDA, CDR2 SQIVND (reference sequence). The CDR3 covers 14 residues. CDR3 residues: CASSPQGGQETQYF. The DNA for the CDR3 is TGTGCCAGTAGTCCCCAGGGGGGACAAGAGACCCAGTACTTC.

The chain recombines TRBV10-3 with TRBJ1-2; TRBD1 is a possible D gene (5 bases). The germline gives CDR1 ENHRY, CDR2 SYGVKD. The V end lost 2 bases, the J end lost 3 bases, and 13 bases lay between the germline ends. The CDR3 has 15 residues. CDR3 protein: CAISERGGVDYGYTF. For the CDR3, the DNA is TGTGCCATCAGTGAGCGGGGGGGAGTTGACTATGGCTACACCTTC.

CDR3 bases: TGTCACCGGAGGTCGGGATCGTGGTTCGGAGGCTACACCTTC. Its translation: CHRRSGSWFGGYTF. This chain links TRBV6-1 with TRBJ1-2, with D uncertain. The CDR3 is 14 amino acids. The germline CDR1 and CDR2 sequences are MNHNS and SASEGT.

This clone was seen a single time. The chain carries TRBV30 and TRBJ2-2; possible D gene TRBD2, 6 bases. Germline lookup yields CDR1 GTSNPN and CDR2 SVGIG (reference sequence). Trimming took off 7 bases at V and 9 bases at J, with 15 bases between the two ends. The CDR3 contains 12 residues. This chain's CDR3 is CASPKEGRELFF. DNA of the CDR3: TGTGCCTCACCAAAGGAGGGCAGGGAGCTGTTTTTT.

V usage is TRBV19 and J usage is TRBJ2-2; D not certain. The CDR3 contains 12 residues. Germline CDR1 LNHDA, CDR2 SQIVND (reference sequence). The V end lost 10 bases, the J end lost 4 bases, and 10 bases lay between the germline ends. The CDR3 is CATKQSTGELFF. Written as DNA, the CDR3 is TGTGCCACCAAACAGAGCACCGGGGAGCTGTTTTTT.